Listed here are 32 T cell receptor beta chains from one sample, sequenced in a study of CD4 and CD8 cells across lung adenocarcinoma regions. MiXCR, run by TCRdb on the PCR reads, gives a single entry per CDR3 protein. The repertoire holds some 20,000 distinct CDR3 sequences, with more than 45% as singletons. The sequencing input was CD4+ T cells from the margin of a lung tumor. These TCRs come from a male donor with lung adenocarcinoma. The CD4 and CD8 labels of this study may be unreliable.

The chain recombines TRBV10-2 with TRBJ2-3; D may correspond to TRBD1 or TRBD2 (5 bases each). This CDR3 spans 15 amino acids. V dropped 8 bases and J dropped 11 bases, with 26 bases sitting between them. The germline CDR1 and CDR2 sequences are WSHSY and SAAADI. The CDR3 spells CASSPQAAGTEEQYF. CDR3 sequence (DNA): TGCGCCAGCTCCCCACAGGCTGCGGGCACCGAGGAGCAGTATTTT.

This clonotype was detected ten times or more. The CDR3 sequence: CASSGGENNSPLHF. The CDR3, as DNA: TGTGCCAGCTCAGGGGGCGAGAATAATTCACCCCTCCACTTT. J is TRBJ1-6 and V is TRBV6-1; 8 nucleotides align to TRBD1. The V segment lost 8 bases and the J segment 5 bases; nucleotides outside the gene matches: 5. The CDR3 consists of 14 residues. Per the germline V gene, CDR1 is MNHNS and CDR2 is SASEGT.

This clonotype was observed many times. The chain is built from TRBV10-3 and TRBJ1-6; D is ambiguous. V was trimmed by 4 bases and J by 7 bases, leaving 8 bases between them. CDR3 length: 13 amino acids. The V gene's germline CDR1 is ENHRY and CDR2 SYGVKD. CDR3 bases: TGTGCCATCAGTGGACCAGTAAATTCACCCCTCCACTTT. Translated, it gives CAISGPVNSPLHF.

This clonotype occurred many times. V is TRBV20-1 and J is TRBJ2-1, with TRBD2 matching 8 bases. CDR1 and CDR2 from the germline V gene are DFQATT and SNEGSKA (reference sequence). CDR3 length: 18 residues. V shed 6 bases, J shed 0 bases, and the junction held 16 bases outside the gene matches. The CDR3 DNA reads TGCAGTGCCCCCGGTGGAGCGGGAGACTTCGGCTCCTACAATGAGCAGTTCTTC. Protein: CSAPGGAGDFGSYNEQFF.

This clonotype was seen a handful of times. This chain connects TRBV7-2 to TRBJ2-1, with D perhaps matching TRBD2 (6 bases). V lost 3 bases and J lost 7, with 19 bases in between. This CDR3 is 16 amino acids long. Germline V lookup: CDR1 SGHTA, CDR2 FQGNSA. The CDR3 bases are TGTGCCAGCAGCTTGAGTATCTGGGGGAGCGGGAATGAGCAGTTCTTC. It translates to CASSLSIWGSGNEQFF.

This clonotype occurred many times. The V and J genes are TRBV11-3 and TRBJ2-1; 7 nucleotides align to TRBD2. This CDR3 has 16 amino acids. Germline CDR1 and CDR2: SGHNT and YENEEA. The J segment lost 2 bases and the V segment lost 3 bases, leaving 7 bases of the junction unmatched. The CDR3 DNA is TGTGCCAGCAGCTTTGGCGGGAGTGTACCCTACAATGAGCAGTTCTTC. Its protein is CASSFGGSVPYNEQFF.

The sample holds many counts of this clonotype. Germline and junction disagree at one end, which may indicate a read error. The V call is TRBV6-1, the J call TRBJ1-2; weak D call: TRBD1 (6 bases). The CDR3 spans 15 residues. The germline CDR1 and CDR2 sequences are MNHNS and SASEGT. The CDR3 sequence is CASGEGGGGGGGYTF. In nucleotides, the CDR3 is TGTGCCAGCGGTGAGGGGGGGGGGGGGGGGGGGGGCTACACCTTC.

To note about this clonotype: A much more abundant neighbour one base away suggests this may be a read error. The chain has TRBV3-1 and TRBJ1-1; D possibly corresponds to TRBD1 (5 bases). Germline V gene lookup returns CDR1 LGHDT and CDR2 YNNKEL (reference sequence). The V and J ends lost 3 bases and 5 bases respectively, with 10 bases between them. The length of the CDR3 is 13 residues. The CDR3 here is CASSHITGTEAFF. In nucleotides, the CDR3 is TGTGCCAGCAGCCATATAACAGGTACTGAAGCTTTCTTT.

Points on this clonotype: One end of the junction varies from germline; a read error may be responsible. CDR3 in amino acids: CGGRGLGAKNTQYF. DNA of the CDR3: TGCGGCGGCAGGGGGCTGGGAGCCAAAAACACTCAGTACTTC. The chain couples TRBV10-2 to TRBJ2-4, with 8 positions matching TRBD1. CDR3 length: 14 amino acids. Germline assignment: CDR1 WSHSY and CDR2 SAAADI.

Worth noting for this clonotype: It is likely a read error, because the conserved phenylalanine at the end of the CDR3 is missing. The DNA is left out, because the CDR3 cannot be placed on it with certainty; the CDR3 is given as TCRdb lists it. This sequence joins TRBV6-1 and TRBJ2-3; the table calls TRBD1, which could not be checked here. Including both end residues, the CDR3 is 16 amino acids long. In germline, CDR1 is MNHNS, CDR2 SASEGT. CDR3 amino acids: CASIQTGGRDEQYFGP.

As concerns this clonotype: This likely comes from a read error, as the CDR3 has no conserved phenylalanine or tryptophan at its end. The limits of the CDR3 on the DNA are not certain, so only TCRdb's listed CDR3 is given. The rearrangement uses TRBV6-1 and TRBJ2-1. Germline-derived CDR1 and CDR2 are MNHNS and SASEGT. The CDR3 spans 8 amino acids, including both terminal residues. This CDR3 is CASSEANP.

This clonotype has a handful of counts. The gene calls are TRBV4-2 and TRBJ2-1; D is possibly TRBD2 (5 bases). Trimming took off 0 bases at V and 4 bases at J, with 10 bases between the two ends. In germline, CDR1 is LGHNA, CDR2 YNFKEQ. The CDR3 is 15 amino acids. CDR3: CASSQDLGGYNEQFF. CDR3 in DNA: TGTGCCAGCAGCCAAGATCTAGGCGGGTACAATGAGCAGTTCTTC.

Points on this clonotype: At one end the junction does not follow the germline gene, possibly because of a read error. The chain combines TRBV10-2 with TRBJ2-4, with unresolved D. Per germline, CDR1 WSHSY and CDR2 SAAADI. The CDR3 length is 14 residues. The CDR3 loop is CASTAVAAKNTQYF. The DNA of the CDR3 is TGCGCCAGCACGGCGGTGGCAGCCAAAAATACTCAGTATTTC.

This clonotype was detected a few times. This chain uses TRBV27 with TRBJ2-1; 8 bases map to TRBD2. The CDR3 contains 17 residues. The germline V gene has CDR1 MNHEY and CDR2 SMNVEV (reference sequence). Unmatched junction bases numbered 9, after V lost 4 bases and J lost 1 base. The CDR3 sequence: CASSWLTGGRSYNEQFF. CDR3 DNA: TGTGCCAGCAGTTGGTTGACCGGCGGGAGGTCCTACAATGAGCAGTTCTTC.

This clonotype was found many times. The V and J genes are TRBV6-1 and TRBJ1-2; the match to TRBD1 covers 7 bases. Trimming took 7 bases from V and 5 from J; bases not matched to a gene: 7. The CDR3 extends over 13 amino acids. Germline CDR1 and CDR2: MNHNS and SASEGT. The CDR3 DNA is TGTGCCAGCACCTACAGGGGTAATTATGGCTACACCTTC. This codes for CASTYRGNYGYTF.

This clonotype was observed at least ten times. This chain connects TRBV6-1 to TRBJ2-2; D unclear. V was trimmed by 5 bases and J by 2 bases, leaving 9 bases between them. The CDR3 consists of 14 residues. CDR1 and CDR2 from the germline V gene are MNHNS and SASEGT. The CDR3 sequence: CASSPTLNTGELFF. CDR3 nucleotides: TGTGCCAGCAGTCCTACCTTAAACACCGGGGAGCTGTTTTTT.

This chain uses TRBV6-1 with TRBJ2-3; 10 nucleotides align to TRBD2. This CDR3 contains 15 residues. The germline V gene encodes CDR1 MNHNS and CDR2 SASEGT. The V segment lost 7 bases and the J segment 7 bases; nucleotides outside the gene matches: 11. Here the CDR3 DNA reads TGTGCCAGCACAGAAAGGCTAGCGGGAGAATATACGCAGTATTTT. Translation: CASTERLAGEYTQYF.

A remark on this clonotype: A much bigger clone sits one base away, suggesting this may be a read error. The chain carries TRBV4-1 and TRBJ2-1, with 7 bases fitting TRBD2. The V and J ends lost 5 bases and 13 bases, in that order; junction bases with no gene match: 17. The CDR3 has 15 residues. Germline values: CDR1 MGHRA, CDR2 YSYEKL. The CDR3 is CASSEASGVGETQFF. CDR3 in DNA: TGCGCCAGCAGCGAGGCGAGCGGGGTAGGGGAGACCCAGTTCTTC.

The chain uses TRBV7-6 and TRBJ2-7, with D possibly being TRBD2 (5 bases). In germline, CDR1 is SGHVS, CDR2 FNYEAQ. V lost 1 base, J lost 2 bases, and 12 bases lay in between. This CDR3 spans 15 amino acids. The CDR3 DNA is TGTGCCAGCAGCTTAGACGAGGGAATCACCTACGAGCAGTACTTC. Translating gives CASSLDEGITYEQYF.

Ten or more counts support this clonotype. The V and J genes are TRBV6-1 and TRBJ2-7; D may be TRBD1 (6 bases). Germline V CDR1 and CDR2: MNHNS, SASEGT. CDR3 size: 14 residues. Trimming shortened V by 5 bases and J by 5 bases, and 16 bases separated the two germline ends. CDR3 protein: CASSPGGGLDEQYF. The CDR3 DNA follows: TGTGCCAGCAGTCCCGGTGGGGGCCTGGACGAGCAGTACTTC.

This rearrangement joins TRBV6-5 to TRBJ1-2; D is uncertain. Trimming removed 0 bases from V and 4 bases from J, with 6 bases in between. The CDR3 contains 13 residues. The germline CDR1 and CDR2 sequences are MNHEY and SVGAGI. CDR3 sequence: CASSYSTVYGYTF. CDR3 sequence (DNA): TGTGCCAGCAGTTACTCGACTGTCTATGGCTACACCTTC.

The chain combines TRBV6-1 with TRBJ2-4; D may be TRBD2 (7 bases). V was trimmed by 3 bases and J by 7 bases, leaving 19 bases between them. Germline CDR1 and CDR2: MNHNS and SASEGT. The CDR3 extends over 16 amino acids. Here the CDR3 DNA reads TGTGCCAGCAGTGACCAGGCGGGGGCCGAAACGAACATTCAGTACTTC. It translates to CASSDQAGAETNIQYF.

With regard to this clonotype: A read error may account for a junction end that differs from germline. The genes are TRBV6-5 and TRBJ2-1; the match to TRBD1 covers 11 bases. The CDR3 extends over 14 amino acids. In germline, CDR1 is MNHEY, CDR2 SVGAGI. The CDR3 coding sequence is TGTGTCAGCAGTTCCGGGACAGGGGGTAATGAGCAGCTCTTC. Translated: CVSSSGTGGNEQLF.

This rearrangement joins TRBV25-1 to TRBJ2-4, with a possible D match to TRBD2 (6 bases). Germline CDR1 MGHDK, CDR2 SYGVNS. The CDR3 runs 15 residues. Trimming shortened V by 11 bases and J by 13 bases, and 30 bases separated the two germline ends. CDR3 sequence (DNA): TGTGCCGGGAGTGTCCGGGGCCGCGGCGGGGCCACCCAGTACTTC. Its protein is CAGSVRGRGGATQYF.

This clonotype occurred a few times. The rearrangement links TRBV10-3 to TRBJ2-5, with D possibly being TRBD2 (6 bases). Germline V gene sequence: CDR1 ENHRY, CDR2 SYGVKD. The CDR3 has 14 amino acids. V gave up 0 bases and J gave up 4 bases, with 9 bases separating them. The CDR3 bases are TGTGCCATCAGTGAGTCGAAGGGAGGAGAGACCCAGTACTTC. It codes for CAISESKGGETQYF.

This chain uses TRBV10-2 with TRBJ2-1; 8 nucleotides align to TRBD2. The better agreement between TRBJ2-7 and the DNA end casts doubt on the J call. The CDR3 covers 14 residues. CDR1 WSHSY and CDR2 SAAADI come from the germline V gene. CDR3 nucleotides: TGCGCGGGGAGCGGGGGCCGAGAGCCAGAGACGCAGTACTTC. As protein: CAGSGGREPETQYF.

This clonotype was seen at least ten times. The rearrangement joins TRBV6-1 to TRBJ2-2; 14 bases map to TRBD2. The junction had 0 bases not matched to a gene; V was cut back by 0 bases and J by 6 bases. Germline V CDR1 and CDR2: MNHNS, SASEGT. CDR3 length: 16 residues. The DNA for the CDR3 is TGTGCCAGCAGTGAAGCGGGACTAGCGGGAGCCGGGGAGCTGTTTTTT. It is translated as CASSEAGLAGAGELFF.

This clonotype was detected many times. The chain has TRBV6-5 and TRBJ2-5, with 8 bases lining up with TRBD1. The DNA end is a closer match to TRBJ2-7, so the J assignment may be wrong. This CDR3 is 14 amino acids long. Germline V CDR1 and CDR2: MNHEY, SVGAGI. The chain's CDR3 is CASRKQGVRYEQYF. DNA of the CDR3: TGTGCCAGCAGAAAACAGGGGGTCCGGTACGAGCAGTACTTC.

The chain is built from TRBV27 and TRBJ2-5; D remains unclear. The CDR3 has 15 residues. V dropped 0 bases and J dropped 1 base, with 9 bases sitting between them. CDR1 and CDR2 from the germline V gene are MNHEY and SMNVEV (reference sequence). In nucleotides, the CDR3 is TGTGCCAGCAGTTTATCCCCGACCGCCCAAGAGACCCAGTACTTC. Its protein product is CASSLSPTAQETQYF.

This clonotype was counted at least ten times. V is TRBV10-3 and J is TRBJ1-1, with D hard to call. The CDR3 contains 16 residues. V was clipped by 9 bases and J by 0 bases, with 20 bases between them. Germline-derived CDR1 and CDR2 are ENHRY and SYGVKD. CDR3 in amino acids: CAMTEGIGGMNTEAFF. CDR3 coding DNA: TGTGCCATGACGGAAGGTATCGGCGGGATGAACACTGAAGCTTTCTTT.

The sample holds many counts of this clonotype. CDR3 sequence (DNA): TGCGCCAGCAGTCAATGGCGGGGCAGGGGGGCCTACACCGGGGAGCTGTTTTTT. It is translated as CASSQWRGRGAYTGELFF. The chain uses TRBV23-1 and TRBJ2-2, with a possible D match to TRBD1 (7 bases). TRBV23-1 is an ORF for which the function is uncertain. Trimming took 1 base from V and 3 from J, leaving 18 bases between them. The CDR3 runs to 18 residues.

This clonotype showed up many times. This sequence joins TRBV6-1 and TRBJ1-3, with 10 positions matching TRBD1. Germline V CDR1 and CDR2: MNHNS, SASEGT. J gave up 4 bases and V 8 bases, and 8 bases lay outside the gene matches. The CDR3 length is 15 residues. The CDR3 DNA is TGTGCCAGCGGGACAGGGGAATCGTACGGAAACACCATATATTTT. It encodes CASGTGESYGNTIYF.